Presented here are 27 T cell receptor beta chains from one specimen sequenced in a study of blood T cell repertoires in COVID-19. TCRdb keeps only in-frame clones here, not all; method: immunoSEQ multiplex PCR. The table shows a few hundred thousand clones, with 70% to 90% occurring only once. The specimen sequenced was peripheral blood. The origin of the receptors is a young woman with COVID-19, enrolled during active disease.

The chain combines TRBV7-8 with TRBJ2-5, with 9 bases matching TRBD1. Per germline, CDR1 SGHVS and CDR2 FQNEAQ. This CDR3 region has 17 residues. The junction had 14 bases not matched to a gene; V was cut back by 4 bases and J by 5 bases. The CDR3 is CASSSPGQGQGWETQYF. CDR3 nucleotide sequence: TGTGCCAGCAGCTCCCCTGGGCAGGGACAGGGATGGGAGACCCAGTACTTC.

The chain carries TRBV19 and TRBJ2-1; D may be TRBD2 (7 bases). V dropped 4 bases and J dropped 2 bases, with 12 bases sitting between them. This CDR3 spans 15 amino acids. The germline V gene encodes CDR1 LNHDA and CDR2 SQIVND (reference sequence). For the CDR3, the DNA is TGTGCCAGTAGTACCATAGGGGGGGCCTACAATGAGCAGTTCTTC. As protein: CASSTIGGAYNEQFF.

The V call is TRBV4-2, the J call TRBJ2-2; unclear D gene. The CDR3 has 14 residues. From germline, CDR1 is LGHNA and CDR2 YNFKEQ. V dropped 2 bases and J dropped 6 bases, with 10 bases sitting between them. The CDR3 loop is CASSQSRSAGELFF. The CDR3 DNA reads TGTGCCAGCAGCCAATCCAGGTCGGCCGGGGAGCTGTTTTTT.

The rearrangement uses TRBV24-1 and TRBJ2-5; a weak D match, TRBD1 (7 bases). This CDR3 has 14 residues. Germline V gene data show CDR1 as KGHDR and CDR2 as SFDVKD. V was pared by 3 bases and J by 4 bases, with 11 bases between. This CDR3 is CATSDPQGGETQYF. Here the CDR3 DNA reads TGTGCCACCAGTGATCCCCAGGGGGGAGAGACCCAGTACTTC.

The V gene is TRBV24-1, the J gene TRBJ1-1; D is unclear. The CDR3 sequence is 13 residues long. Trimming cost V 4 bases and J 1 base, with 6 bases left between them. Germline CDR1 is KGHDR and CDR2 is SFDVKD. CDR3 sequence (DNA): TGTGCCACCAGTGACAGACAGAACACTGAAGCTTTCTTT. Protein product: CATSDRQNTEAFF.

This clone appeared once. V gene TRBV5-5 combines with J gene TRBJ2-6, with 7 bases matching TRBD1. Germline CDR1 reads SGHKS; CDR2 reads YYEKEE (reference sequence). V gave up 4 bases and J gave up 2 bases; unmatched junction bases: 9. This CDR3 comprises 17 residues. CDR3: CASSRLTQGTGANVLTF. In DNA form, the CDR3 reads TGTGCCAGCAGCAGACTTACACAGGGGACTGGGGCCAACGTCCTGACTTTC.

This chain links TRBV5-1 with TRBJ2-1; D is unresolved. This CDR3 spans 12 amino acids. CDR1 SGHRS and CDR2 YFSETQ come from the germline V gene. The V end was cut by 4 bases, the J end by 7 bases, with 9 bases between. Here the CDR3 DNA reads TGCGCCAGCAGCCGAGAGGCAAATGAGCAGTTCTTC. Its protein is CASSREANEQFF.

This clone was observed a handful of times. The chain recombines TRBV5-1 with TRBJ2-7, with D possibly being TRBD2 (6 bases). Trimming took 7 bases from V and 2 from J, leaving 13 bases between them. The CDR3 sequence is 13 residues long. Germline V gene data show CDR1 as SGHRS and CDR2 as YFSETQ. The CDR3 bases are TGCGCCAGCGGGCTGCCGGGGGCCTACGAGCAGTACTTC. Translated, it gives CASGLPGAYEQYF. The full variable domain, completed using reference TRBV5-1 and TRBJ2-7, is KAGVTQTPRYLIKTRGQQVTLSCSPISGHRSVSWYQQTPGQGLQFLFEYFSETQRNKGNFPGRFSGRQFSNSRSEMNVSTLELGDSALYLCASGLPGAYEQYFGPGTRLTVT.

The chain is built from TRBV7-8 and TRBJ1-6, with 8 bases lining up with TRBD1. V trimming: 1 base; J trimming: 8 bases; junction bases outside the gene matches: 4. Germline loops: CDR1 SGHVS, CDR2 FQNEAQ. There are 15 residues in the CDR3. The CDR3 region is CASSLDRGGDSPLHF. In nucleotides, the CDR3 is TGTGCCAGCAGCTTAGACAGGGGGGGAGATTCACCCCTCCACTTT.

The genes are TRBV2 and TRBJ1-5; 8 bases are shared with TRBD1. Losses at the gene ends were 3 bases for V and 5 bases for J; bases not matched to a gene: 3. The CDR3 is made up of 14 amino acids. Germline CDR1 is SNHLY and CDR2 is FYNNEI. CDR3 sequence reads: CASSDGQGYQPQHF. Here the CDR3 DNA reads TGTGCCAGCAGTGACGGACAGGGCTATCAGCCCCAGCATTTT.

V and J are TRBV5-4 and TRBJ2-7, with D perhaps TRBD1 (5 bases). The length of the CDR3 is 14 residues. CDR1 is SGHNT and CDR2 is YYREEE in the germline V gene (reference sequence). V was clipped by 3 bases and J by 2 bases, with 12 bases between them. The CDR3 protein is CASSSAKDTYEQYF. CDR3 coding DNA: TGTGCCAGCAGCTCGGCGAAGGACACCTACGAGCAGTACTTC.

J is TRBJ2-3 and V is TRBV19, with a tentative D call TRBD2 (6 bases). The CDR3 covers 15 residues. Germline V gives CDR1 LNHDA, CDR2 SQIVND (reference sequence). Between the trimmed V and J ends, which lost 7 bases and 6 bases, there was a span of 20 bases. CDR3 nucleotide sequence: TGTGCCAGTACTCGGGGGTCGGAGGGTGCCGATACGCAGTATTTT. It codes for CASTRGSEGADTQYF.

V and J are TRBV28 and TRBJ2-7; 9 nucleotides agree with TRBD1. With 7 bases clipped from V and 6 bases from J, the junction kept 10 bases outside the gene matches. CDR3 length: 14 amino acids. Germline V CDR1 and CDR2: MDHEN, SYDVKM. The CDR3 DNA reads as TGTGCCAGCAAATCTGAGACAGGGGGTCGCGAGCAGTACTTC. Translated, it gives CASKSETGGREQYF.

This chain links TRBV5-5 with TRBJ2-7; 11 positions agree with TRBD2. The J segment lost 3 bases and the V segment lost 5 bases, leaving 7 bases of the junction unmatched. The CDR3 totals 15 residues. Per germline, CDR1 SGHKS and CDR2 YYEKEE (reference sequence). CDR3: CASSLGTSGNYEQYF. In DNA, the CDR3 is TGTGCCAGCAGTCTAGGGACTAGCGGCAACTACGAGCAGTACTTC. The full variable domain, with the rest looked up from reference TRBV5-5 and TRBJ2-7, is DAGVTQSPTHLIKTRGQQVTLRCSPISGHKSVSWYQQVLGQGPQFIFQYYEKEERGRGNFPDRFSARQFPNYSSELNVNALLLGDSALYLCASSLGTSGNYEQYFGPGTRLTVT.

The chain links TRBV5-1 to TRBJ2-5, with D possibly TRBD2 on 5 matching bases. The germline V gene encodes CDR1 SGHRS and CDR2 YFSETQ. This CDR3 contains 16 residues. Trimming pared 0 bases from V and 2 bases from J, leaving 14 bases between. CDR3 DNA sequence: TGCGCCAGCAGCTTGGTAATTTCGGGCGGGCAAGAGACCCAGTACTTC. Translated, it gives CASSLVISGGQETQYF. Full variable domain (missing parts from reference TRBV5-1 and TRBJ2-5): KAGVTQTPRYLIKTRGQQVTLSCSPISGHRSVSWYQQTPGQGLQFLFEYFSETQRNKGNFPGRFSGRQFSNSRSEMNVSTLELGDSALYLCASSLVISGGQETQYFGPGTRLLVL.

The V and J genes are TRBV7-2 and TRBJ2-7; the match to TRBD2 covers 10 bases. The J segment lost 8 bases and the V segment lost 5 bases, leaving 12 bases of the junction unmatched. This CDR3 contains 15 residues. From germline, CDR1 is SGHTA and CDR2 FQGNSA. The CDR3 protein is CASSLKASGSMQQYF. In DNA, the CDR3 is TGTGCCAGCAGCCTGAAAGCTAGCGGGAGTATGCAGCAGTACTTC.

The rearrangement links TRBV5-1 to TRBJ2-7; 11 nucleotides align to TRBD2. The CDR3 is 15 residues long. V was pared by 5 bases and J by 1 base, with 5 bases of the junction left unmatched. CDR1 is SGHRS and CDR2 is YFSETQ in the germline V gene. The CDR3 reads CASRPGTSGSYEQYF. In DNA, the CDR3 is TGCGCCAGCAGACCCGGGACTAGCGGTTCCTACGAGCAGTACTTC. Variable domain in full (rest from reference TRBV5-1 and TRBJ2-7): KAGVTQTPRYLIKTRGQQVTLSCSPISGHRSVSWYQQTPGQGLQFLFEYFSETQRNKGNFPGRFSGRQFSNSRSEMNVSTLELGDSALYLCASRPGTSGSYEQYFGPGTRLTVT.

V is TRBV19 and J is TRBJ2-7, with D tentatively TRBD2 (6 bases). This CDR3 has 14 residues. V gave up 5 bases and J gave up 0 bases, with 11 bases separating them. Looked up from germline, CDR1 is LNHDA and CDR2 is SQIVND (reference sequence). The CDR3 is CASSLSGGSYEQYF. CDR3 DNA: TGTGCCAGTAGTCTCTCCGGGGGCTCCTACGAGCAGTACTTC.

The chain combines TRBV6-1 with TRBJ1-1; D not certain. This CDR3 has 13 amino acids. CDR1 is MNHNS, CDR2 SASEGT, per germline. Trimming took off 3 bases at V and 11 bases at J, with 16 bases between the two ends. The DNA of the CDR3 is TGTGCCAGCAGTGATATAGTAGCCCTCCCTGCTTTCTTT. It specifies CASSDIVALPAFF.

The chain has TRBV28 and TRBJ2-3; D is unclear. The CDR3 sequence is 12 residues long. Deletions cut 2 bases from V and 8 bases from J, with 8 bases between. Germline V CDR1 and CDR2: MDHEN, SYDVKM. CDR3 loop: CASSLTSGTQYF. CDR3 in DNA: TGTGCCAGCAGTTTAACATCGGGTACGCAGTATTTT.

The J gene is TRBJ2-1, the V gene TRBV5-4; 7 bases align to TRBD1. Trimming removed 4 bases from V and 8 bases from J; junction bases left unmatched: 6. Germline values: CDR1 SGHNT, CDR2 YYREEE (reference sequence). This CDR3 has 13 amino acids. CDR3 coding DNA: TGTGCCAGCAGCCTCGGACAGGCAGATGAGCAGTTCTTC. Protein sequence: CASSLGQADEQFF.

The chain has TRBV6-9 and TRBJ2-7, with 14 bases fitting TRBD2. The CDR3 is 17 residues long. From germline, CDR1 is MNHGY and CDR2 SVAAGI. V gave up 4 bases and J gave up 4 bases; unmatched junction bases: 9. In DNA, the CDR3 is TGTGCCAGCAGTTCAGGACTAGCGGGAGGCCGGGGTTACGAGCAGTACTTC. Its protein is CASSSGLAGGRGYEQYF.

The V and J genes are TRBV3-1 (or the pseudogene TRBV3-2) and TRBJ1-1, with 8 positions matching TRBD1. J lost 8 bases, V lost 0 bases, and 5 bases had no gene match. The CDR3 spans 14 residues. Germline assignment: CDR1 LGHDT and CDR2 YNNKEL (reference sequence). The CDR3: CASSQDPDRGEAFF. CDR3 sequence (DNA): TGTGCCAGCAGCCAAGACCCTGACAGGGGAGAAGCTTTCTTT.

The rearrangement uses TRBV28 and TRBJ2-5; maybe TRBD2 (5 bases). This CDR3 contains 15 residues. Germline V gene data show CDR1 as MDHEN and CDR2 as SYDVKM. Deletions cut 6 bases from V and 0 bases from J, with 14 bases between. CDR3 DNA: TGTGCCAGCAGCCGAGGGTTCCGGGACCAAGAGACCCAGTACTTC. It is translated as CASSRGFRDQETQYF.

The rearrangement joins TRBV9 to TRBJ2-1; TRBD2 might be the D (5 bases). The CDR3 is made up of 17 amino acids. With 2 bases removed from V and 0 bases from J, the gap between germline ends came to 15 bases. Per germline, CDR1 SGDLS and CDR2 YYNGEE. Here the CDR3 DNA reads TGTGCCAGCAGCGTCAGAAGGACTCTTGGCTCCTACAATGAGCAGTTCTTC. It specifies CASSVRRTLGSYNEQFF.

The CDR3 loop reads CASSFGRGIYEQYF. The CDR3 region has the DNA TGCGCCAGCAGCTTCGGTCGCGGGATCTACGAGCAGTACTTC. The chain uses TRBV5-1 and TRBJ2-7, with D possibly matching TRBD2 (6 bases). V lost 2 bases and J 3 bases, leaving 12 bases between the germline ends. The CDR3 has 14 amino acids. Germline V gene sequence: CDR1 SGHRS, CDR2 YFSETQ.

The genes are TRBV30 and TRBJ2-5, with D perhaps matching TRBD2 (5 bases). Trimming cost V 8 bases and J 4 bases, with 17 bases left between them. CDR3 size: 13 residues. Per the germline V gene, CDR1 is GTSNPN and CDR2 is SVGIG (reference sequence). The CDR3 DNA reads as TGTGCCGCAGAAGGTAGCGTGAGAGAGACCCAGTACTTC. Its translation is CAAEGSVRETQYF.